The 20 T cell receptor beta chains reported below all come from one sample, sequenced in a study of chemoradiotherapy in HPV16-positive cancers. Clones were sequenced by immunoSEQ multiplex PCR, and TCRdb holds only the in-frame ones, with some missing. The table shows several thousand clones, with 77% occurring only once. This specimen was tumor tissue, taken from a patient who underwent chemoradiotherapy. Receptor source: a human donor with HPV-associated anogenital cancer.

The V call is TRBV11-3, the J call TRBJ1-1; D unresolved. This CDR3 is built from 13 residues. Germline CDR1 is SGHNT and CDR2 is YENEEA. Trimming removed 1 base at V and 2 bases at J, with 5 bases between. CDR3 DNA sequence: TGTGCCAGCAGCTTAGGGGGTAACACTGAAGCTTTCTTT. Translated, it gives CASSLGGNTEAFF.

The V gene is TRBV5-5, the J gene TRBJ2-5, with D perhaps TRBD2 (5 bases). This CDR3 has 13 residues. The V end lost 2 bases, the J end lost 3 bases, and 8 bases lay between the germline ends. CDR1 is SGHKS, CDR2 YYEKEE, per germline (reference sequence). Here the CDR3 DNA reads TGTGCCAGCAGCTTACCGGGGAAAGAGACCCAGTACTTC. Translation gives CASSLPGKETQYF.

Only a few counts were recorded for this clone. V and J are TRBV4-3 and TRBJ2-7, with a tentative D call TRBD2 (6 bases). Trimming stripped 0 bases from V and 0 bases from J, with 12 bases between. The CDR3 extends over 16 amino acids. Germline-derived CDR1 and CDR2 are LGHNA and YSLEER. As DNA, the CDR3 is TGCGCCAGCAGCCAAGAGGAGGGTAGCGGCTCCTACGAGCAGTACTTC. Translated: CASSQEEGSGSYEQYF.

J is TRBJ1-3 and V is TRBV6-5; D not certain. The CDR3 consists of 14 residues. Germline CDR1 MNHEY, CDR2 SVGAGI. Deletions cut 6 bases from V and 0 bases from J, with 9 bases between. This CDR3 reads CASRYGASGNTIYF. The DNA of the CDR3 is TGTGCCAGCAGGTACGGAGCCTCTGGAAACACCATATATTTT.

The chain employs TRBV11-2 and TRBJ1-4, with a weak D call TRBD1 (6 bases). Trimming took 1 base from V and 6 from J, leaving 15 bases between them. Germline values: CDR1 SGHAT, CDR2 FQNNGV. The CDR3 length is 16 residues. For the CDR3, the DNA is TGTGCCAGCAGCTTAGTGACCGGGGGCGGTGATGAAAAACTGTTTTTT. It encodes CASSLVTGGGDEKLFF.

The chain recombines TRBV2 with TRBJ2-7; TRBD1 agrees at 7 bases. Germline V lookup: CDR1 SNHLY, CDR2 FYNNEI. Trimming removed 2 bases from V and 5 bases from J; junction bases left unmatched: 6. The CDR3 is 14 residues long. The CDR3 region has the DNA TGTGCCAGCAGTGAACCCGACAGGGTGCACGAGCAGTACTTC. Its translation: CASSEPDRVHEQYF. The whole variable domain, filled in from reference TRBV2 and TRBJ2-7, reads EPEVTQTPSHQVTQMGQEVILRCVPISNHLYFYWYRQILGQKVEFLVSFYNNEISEKSEIFDDQFSVERPDGSNFTLKIRSTKLEDSAMYFCASSEPDRVHEQYFGPGTRLTVT.

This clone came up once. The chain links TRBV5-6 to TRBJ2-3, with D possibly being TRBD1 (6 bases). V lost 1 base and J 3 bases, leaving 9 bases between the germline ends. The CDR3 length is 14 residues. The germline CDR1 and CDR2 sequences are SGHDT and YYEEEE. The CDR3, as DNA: TGTGCCAGCAGCTTGTGGCAGGGGACAGATACGCAGTATTTT. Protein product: CASSLWQGTDTQYF.

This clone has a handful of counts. The CDR3 is CASSLSPGAQNEQFF. CDR3 bases: TGCGCCAGCAGCTTGAGTCCGGGGGCGCAGAATGAGCAGTTCTTC. The V and J genes are TRBV5-1 and TRBJ2-1; D assignment may be TRBD1 or TRBD2 (6 bases each). With 1 base removed from V and 7 bases from J, the gap between germline ends came to 15 bases. The germline V gene has CDR1 SGHRS and CDR2 YFSETQ. The CDR3 covers 15 residues.

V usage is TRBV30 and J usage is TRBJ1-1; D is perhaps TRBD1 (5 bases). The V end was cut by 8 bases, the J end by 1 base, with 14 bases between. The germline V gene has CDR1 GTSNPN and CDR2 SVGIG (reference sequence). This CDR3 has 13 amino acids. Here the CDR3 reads CAGDQRGNTEAFF. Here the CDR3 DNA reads TGTGCCGGGGACCAGAGGGGGAACACTGAAGCTTTCTTT. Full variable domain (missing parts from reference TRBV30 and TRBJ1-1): SQTIHQWPATLVQPVGSPLSLECTVEGTSNPNLYWYRQAAGRGLQLLFYSVGIGQISSEVPQNLSASRPQDRQFILSSKKLLLSDSGFYLCAGDQRGNTEAFFGQGTRLTVV.

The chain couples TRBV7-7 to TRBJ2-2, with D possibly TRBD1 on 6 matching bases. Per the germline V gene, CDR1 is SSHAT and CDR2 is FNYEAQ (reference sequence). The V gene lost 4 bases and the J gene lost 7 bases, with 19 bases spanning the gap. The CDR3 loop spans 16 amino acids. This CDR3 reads CASSSGQGGVGGELFF. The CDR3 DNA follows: TGTGCCAGCAGCTCCGGGCAAGGGGGAGTAGGCGGGGAGCTGTTTTTT.

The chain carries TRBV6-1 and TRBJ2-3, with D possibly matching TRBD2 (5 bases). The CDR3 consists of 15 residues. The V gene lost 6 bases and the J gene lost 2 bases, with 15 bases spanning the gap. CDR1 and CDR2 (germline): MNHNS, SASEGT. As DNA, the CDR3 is TGTGCCAGCAGGTCCGGGGTGGAACCCACAGATACGCAGTATTTT. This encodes CASRSGVEPTDTQYF.

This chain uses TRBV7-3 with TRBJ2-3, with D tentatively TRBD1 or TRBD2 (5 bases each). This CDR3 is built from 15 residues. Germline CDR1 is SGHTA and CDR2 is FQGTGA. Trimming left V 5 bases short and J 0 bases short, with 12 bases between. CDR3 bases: TGTGCCAGCAGCCTTGCTTGGGGGAGCACAGATACGCAGTATTTT. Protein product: CASSLAWGSTDTQYF.

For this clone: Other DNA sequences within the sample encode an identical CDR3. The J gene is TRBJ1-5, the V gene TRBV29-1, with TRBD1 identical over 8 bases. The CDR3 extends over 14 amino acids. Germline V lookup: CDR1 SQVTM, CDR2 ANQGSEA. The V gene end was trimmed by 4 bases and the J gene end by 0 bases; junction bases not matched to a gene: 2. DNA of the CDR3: TGCAGCGTTGGGGACAGGCTTAGCAATCAGCCCCAGCATTTT. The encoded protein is CSVGDRLSNQPQHF.

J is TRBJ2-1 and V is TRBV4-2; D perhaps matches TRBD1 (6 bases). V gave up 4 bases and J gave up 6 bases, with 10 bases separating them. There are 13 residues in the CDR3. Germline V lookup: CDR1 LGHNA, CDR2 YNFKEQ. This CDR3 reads CASSPTGLNEQFF. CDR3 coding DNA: TGTGCCAGCAGCCCAACAGGGCTCAATGAGCAGTTCTTC.

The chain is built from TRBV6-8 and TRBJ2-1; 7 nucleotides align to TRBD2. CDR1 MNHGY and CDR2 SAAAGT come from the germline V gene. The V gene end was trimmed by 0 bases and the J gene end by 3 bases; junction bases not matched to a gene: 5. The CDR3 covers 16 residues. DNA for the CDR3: TGTGCCAGCAGTTACTCCGAGGGAGGGATCTACAATGAGCAGTTCTTC. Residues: CASSYSEGGIYNEQFF.

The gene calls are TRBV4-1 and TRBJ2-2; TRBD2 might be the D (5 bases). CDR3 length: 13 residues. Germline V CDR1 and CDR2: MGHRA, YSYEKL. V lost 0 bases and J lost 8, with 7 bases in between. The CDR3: CASSQEEEGELFF. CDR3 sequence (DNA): TGCGCCAGCAGCCAAGAGGAGGAGGGGGAGCTGTTTTTT.

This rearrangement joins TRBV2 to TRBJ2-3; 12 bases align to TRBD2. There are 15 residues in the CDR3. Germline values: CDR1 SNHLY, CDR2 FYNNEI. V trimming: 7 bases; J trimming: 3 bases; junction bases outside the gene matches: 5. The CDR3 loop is CASTLAGGTTDTQYF. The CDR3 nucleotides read TGTGCCAGCACCCTAGCGGGGGGGACTACAGATACGCAGTATTTT.

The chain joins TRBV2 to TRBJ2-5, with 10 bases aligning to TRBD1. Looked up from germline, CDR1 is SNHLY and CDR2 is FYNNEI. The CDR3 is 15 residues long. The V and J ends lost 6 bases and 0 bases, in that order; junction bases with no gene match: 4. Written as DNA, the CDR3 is TGTGCCAGCAGGGGGACAGGGGCCTACCAAGAGACCCAGTACTTC. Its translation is CASRGTGAYQETQYF.

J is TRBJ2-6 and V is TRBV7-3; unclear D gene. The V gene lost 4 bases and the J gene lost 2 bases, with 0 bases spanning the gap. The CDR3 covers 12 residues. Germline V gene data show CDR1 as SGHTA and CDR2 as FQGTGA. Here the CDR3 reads CASSSGANVLTF. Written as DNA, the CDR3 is TGTGCCAGCAGCTCTGGGGCCAACGTCCTGACTTTC.

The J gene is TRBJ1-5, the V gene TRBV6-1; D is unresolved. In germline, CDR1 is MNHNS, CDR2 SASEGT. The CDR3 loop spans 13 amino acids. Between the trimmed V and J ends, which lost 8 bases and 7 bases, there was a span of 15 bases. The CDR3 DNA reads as TGTGCCAGCGGGAGAGAGACGGGGCAGCCCCAGCATTTT. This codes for CASGRETGQPQHF.